These 28 T cell receptor beta chains were all obtained from the same sample, sequenced in a study of shared clonotypes between healthy human individuals. Some clones are missing from TCRdb's copy, which holds only in-frame ones; the method was immunoSEQ multiplex PCR. The table shows under 2,500,000 clones, with approximately 95% occurring only once. The material sequenced was naive CD4+ T cells sorted from blood. The subset is: CD45RA+ positively selected. Every receptor here comes from a young man in good health.

The chain employs TRBV5-4 and TRBJ2-3, with 8 bases lining up with TRBD2. In germline, CDR1 is SGHNT, CDR2 YYREEE (reference sequence). V lost 7 bases, J lost 4 bases, and 20 bases stayed unmatched. The CDR3 extends over 18 amino acids. Here the CDR3 DNA reads TGTGCCAGCCCTACACCGGGGAACGGGACTAGTAAGGCAGATACGCAGTATTTT. It encodes CASPTPGNGTSKADTQYF.

This clone has only one observation. The chain is built from TRBV5-6 and TRBJ1-4; D call uncertain. This CDR3 contains 15 residues. Germline V gene sequence: CDR1 SGHDT, CDR2 YYEEEE. V gave up 3 bases and J gave up 8 bases, with 17 bases separating them. The CDR3 reads CASSSGIKKEEKLFF. For the CDR3, the DNA is TGTGCCAGCAGCTCGGGGATCAAGAAAGAGGAAAAACTGTTTTTT. Looking up the rest from reference TRBV5-6 and TRBJ1-4 gives the full variable domain: DAGVTQSPTHLIKTRGQQVTLRCSPKSGHDTVSWYQQALGQGPQFIFQYYEEEERQRGNFPDRFSGHQFPNYSSELNVNALLLGDSALYLCASSSGIKKEEKLFFGSGTQLSVL.

This chain joins TRBV18 and TRBJ2-6; 12 positions agree with TRBD2. The V gene end was trimmed by 0 bases and the J gene end by 1 base; junction bases not matched to a gene: 10. The CDR3 extends over 21 amino acids. Germline V lookup: CDR1 KGHSH, CDR2 LQKENI. The CDR3 spells CASSPPTGSGLAGSGANVLTF. The CDR3 nucleotides are TGTGCCAGCTCACCACCGACAGGATCCGGACTAGCGGGGTCTGGGGCCAACGTCCTGACTTTC. The full variable domain, rest sourced from reference TRBV18 and TRBJ2-6, is NAGVMQNPRHLVRRRGQEARLRCSPMKGHSHVYWYRQLPEEGLKFMVYLQKENIIDESGMPKERFSAEFPKEGPSILRIQQVVRGDSAAYFCASSPPTGSGLAGSGANVLTFGAGSRLTVL.

V usage is TRBV4-1 and J usage is TRBJ2-1, with D possibly matching TRBD1 (6 bases). Trimming removed 3 bases from V and 6 bases from J, with 18 bases in between. The CDR3 contains 16 residues. Germline lookup yields CDR1 MGHRA and CDR2 YSYEKL. In DNA, the CDR3 is TGCGCCAGCAGCCAGGTTAGATGGGTAGGGGGCAATGAGCAGTTCTTC. This codes for CASSQVRWVGGNEQFF.

This chain joins TRBV30 and TRBJ2-2; D is possibly TRBD2 (6 bases). This CDR3 spans 14 amino acids. The germline gives CDR1 GTSNPN, CDR2 SVGIG (reference sequence). Trimming took 3 bases from V and 1 from J, leaving 9 bases between them. The CDR3 spells CAWSHGGNTGELFF. Written as DNA, the CDR3 is TGTGCCTGGAGCCACGGGGGGAACACCGGGGAGCTGTTTTTT. The full variable domain, with the rest looked up from reference TRBV30 and TRBJ2-2, is SQTIHQWPATLVQPVGSPLSLECTVEGTSNPNLYWYRQAAGRGLQLLFYSVGIGQISSEVPQNLSASRPQDRQFILSSKKLLLSDSGFYLCAWSHGGNTGELFFGEGSRLTVL.

Comments on this clone: At the DNA level, this CDR3 is encoded by other sequences in the same sample as well. The V gene is TRBV6-1, the J gene TRBJ1-1; 7 bases fit TRBD1. The V segment lost 2 bases and the J segment 4 bases; nucleotides outside the gene matches: 4. The V gene's germline CDR1 is MNHNS and CDR2 SASEGT. The CDR3 sequence is 14 residues long. This CDR3 reads CASSERQGRTEAFF. The CDR3 DNA is TGTGCCAGCAGTGAACGACAGGGACGCACTGAAGCTTTCTTT.

The J gene is TRBJ2-1, the V gene TRBV30, with 10 bases that match TRBD2. The CDR3 is 13 residues long. The trim removed 4 bases at V and 8 bases at J, leaving 5 bases unmatched. Germline assignment: CDR1 GTSNPN and CDR2 SVGIG (reference sequence). CDR3 nucleotide sequence: TGTGCCTGGATCCAGCGGGGGGGCTATGAGCAGTTCTTC. Translating gives CAWIQRGGYEQFF.

This rearrangement joins TRBV7-9 to TRBJ2-1, with TRBD2 as a possible D gene (6 bases). The CDR3 sequence is 14 residues long. With 2 bases removed from V and 9 bases from J, the gap between germline ends came to 14 bases. CDR1 is SEHNR and CDR2 is FQNEAQ in the germline V gene (reference sequence). This chain's CDR3 is CASSLIHGGSEQFF. As DNA, the CDR3 is TGTGCCAGCAGCTTAATTCACGGGGGTAGTGAGCAGTTCTTC.

This clone is a singleton in its sample. This chain uses TRBV30 with TRBJ1-1; perhaps TRBD1 as D (6 bases). This CDR3 comprises 15 residues. With 4 bases removed from V and 3 bases from J, the gap between germline ends came to 18 bases. Germline V gene sequence: CDR1 GTSNPN, CDR2 SVGIG (reference sequence). For the CDR3, the DNA is TGTGCCTGGAAAGTAGGGACACTAGACCACACTGAAGCTTTCTTT. Its translation is CAWKVGTLDHTEAFF.

Notes on this clone: Other DNA sequences from this sample encode an identical CDR3 as well. The CDR3 sequence is CASSLGGGTSYEQYF. CDR3 bases: TGCGCCAGCAGCTTGGGAGGCGGGACCTCCTACGAGCAGTACTTC. The rearrangement joins TRBV5-1 to TRBJ2-7; perhaps TRBD2 as D (6 bases). V lost 0 bases and J 0 bases, leaving 10 bases between the germline ends. The CDR3 is 15 amino acids. CDR1 is SGHRS and CDR2 is YFSETQ in the germline V gene. The entire variable domain, with the rest obtained from reference TRBV5-1 and TRBJ2-7, is as follows: KAGVTQTPRYLIKTRGQQVTLSCSPISGHRSVSWYQQTPGQGLQFLFEYFSETQRNKGNFPGRFSGRQFSNSRSEMNVSTLELGDSALYLCASSLGGGTSYEQYFGPGTRLTVT.

The chain carries TRBV29-1 and TRBJ2-7; 7 bases align to TRBD2. V lost 5 bases to trimming and J lost 3 bases; unmatched junction nucleotides: 7. The V gene's germline CDR1 is SQVTM and CDR2 ANQGSEA. This CDR3 comprises 13 residues. CDR3 amino acids: CSVRSSGFYEQYF. The CDR3 DNA follows: TGCAGCGTTAGATCTAGCGGATTCTACGAGCAGTACTTC.

V is TRBV6-1 and J is TRBJ2-7, with D tentatively TRBD1 (6 bases). The CDR3 contains 13 residues. Trimming took 6 bases from V and 2 from J, leaving 11 bases between them. Germline V gene data show CDR1 as MNHNS and CDR2 as SASEGT. The CDR3 DNA is TGTGCCAGCAGCCATGAGGGGGCCTACGAGCAGTACTTC. This sequence encodes CASSHEGAYEQYF.

The rearrangement uses TRBV5-4 and TRBJ1-6; D ambiguous. The CDR3 length is 13 residues. The V gene lost 1 base and the J gene lost 12 bases, with 11 bases spanning the gap. Germline CDR1 and CDR2: SGHNT and YYREEE (reference sequence). The CDR3 here is CASSLYPVVPLHF. DNA of the CDR3: TGTGCCAGCAGCTTGTACCCAGTAGTACCCCTCCACTTT.

Regarding this clone: Additional DNA sequences in this sample encode the identical CDR3. The chain carries TRBV30 and TRBJ1-1; unclear D gene. This CDR3 comprises 11 residues. Germline CDR1 is GTSNPN and CDR2 is SVGIG (reference sequence). V was pared by 0 bases and J by 5 bases, with 4 bases between. The CDR3 reads CAWSVLTEAFF. CDR3 DNA: TGTGCCTGGAGTGTACTGACTGAAGCTTTCTTT. Looking up the rest from reference TRBV30 and TRBJ1-1 gives the full variable domain: SQTIHQWPATLVQPVGSPLSLECTVEGTSNPNLYWYRQAAGRGLQLLFYSVGIGQISSEVPQNLSASRPQDRQFILSSKKLLLSDSGFYLCAWSVLTEAFFGQGTRLTVV.

The chain joins TRBV7-2 to TRBJ2-7; D uncertain. Trimming took off 1 base at V and 6 bases at J, with 7 bases between the two ends. CDR1 is SGHTA, CDR2 FQGNSA, per germline. The CDR3 is 12 amino acids. In DNA, the CDR3 is TGTGCCAGCAGCTTAGATAGATTCGAGCAGTACTTC. It encodes CASSLDRFEQYF.

This chain connects TRBV29-1 to TRBJ1-1; a possible D gene is TRBD1 (5 bases). The V gene lost 7 bases and the J gene lost 0 bases, with 12 bases spanning the gap. CDR3 size: 13 residues. Looked up from germline, CDR1 is SQVTM and CDR2 is ANQGSEA. The CDR3 loop is CSAVQVMNTEAFF. The CDR3 DNA is TGCAGCGCCGTACAGGTGATGAACACTGAAGCTTTCTTT.

The chain has TRBV28 and TRBJ1-5; no definite D call. The CDR3 has 14 residues. Trimming removed 5 bases from V and 2 bases from J, with 10 bases in between. CDR1 and CDR2 from the germline V gene are MDHEN and SYDVKM. DNA for the CDR3: TGTGCCAGCAGTCCAGACTTGGGCAATCAGCCCCAGCATTTT. It specifies CASSPDLGNQPQHF. Full variable domain (outside the CDR3, taken from reference TRBV28 and TRBJ1-5): DVKVTQSSRYLVKRTGEKVFLECVQDMDHENMFWYRQDPGLGLRLIYFSYDVKMKEKGDIPEGYSVSREKKERFSLILESASTNQTSMYLCASSPDLGNQPQHFGDGTRLSIL.

This chain connects TRBV5-1 to TRBJ2-1; D may match TRBD1 or TRBD2 (5 bases each). The V end lost 4 bases, the J end lost 4 bases, and 18 bases lay between the germline ends. Germline CDR1 reads SGHRS; CDR2 reads YFSETQ. CDR3 length: 16 residues. CDR3 DNA: TGCGCCAGCAGCCACCCCGGGACCGCGGTATACAATGAGCAGTTCTTC. Amino acids: CASSHPGTAVYNEQFF.

The chain employs TRBV4-1 and TRBJ2-6; 10 bases map to TRBD2. The germline V gene has CDR1 MGHRA and CDR2 YSYEKL. The CDR3 extends over 20 amino acids. With 1 base clipped from V and 2 bases from J, the junction kept 11 bases outside the gene matches. CDR3 in DNA: TGCGCCAGCAGCCAAGGTAGTCTAGCGGGAGAAATTGCTGGGGCCAACGTCCTGACTTTC. It yields the protein CASSQGSLAGEIAGANVLTF.

This clone is a singleton in its sample. The chain recombines TRBV7-3 with TRBJ2-1; D uncertain. Germline V gene lookup returns CDR1 SGHTA and CDR2 FQGTGA. V was shortened by 2 bases and J by 10 bases, with 12 bases between the two germline ends. This CDR3 has 13 amino acids. CDR3 sequence: CASSLGILYEQFF. CDR3 nucleotide sequence: TGTGCCAGCAGCTTAGGGATTCTATACGAGCAGTTCTTC.

The V call is TRBV18, the J call TRBJ1-5; D is perhaps TRBD1 (6 bases). Trimming removed 3 bases from V and 0 bases from J, with 15 bases in between. Germline V gene sequence: CDR1 KGHSH, CDR2 LQKENI. The CDR3 consists of 17 residues. The CDR3 loop is CASSPWYLGASNQPQHF. The CDR3 nucleotides read TGTGCCAGCTCACCCTGGTATCTGGGGGCTAGCAATCAGCCCCAGCATTTT.

Comment on this clone: This CDR3 is also generated by other DNA sequences in the sample. The CDR3 loop reads CASSVGPDYEQYF. The CDR3 DNA is TGTGCCAGCAGCGTAGGGCCGGACTACGAGCAGTACTTC. The V and J genes are TRBV9 and TRBJ2-7; D is unresolved. Germline V gives CDR1 SGDLS, CDR2 YYNGEE. The length of the CDR3 is 13 residues. The V end lost 0 bases, the J end lost 3 bases, and 7 bases lay between the germline ends.

V is TRBV6-5 and J is TRBJ2-2; TRBD2 matches at 12 bases. V lost 4 bases and J lost 8; bases outside the gene matches: 8. Looked up from germline, CDR1 is MNHEY and CDR2 is SVGAGI. The CDR3 loop spans 16 amino acids. The CDR3 region has the DNA TGTGCCAGCAGTTTCCGACTAGCGGGAGAGGGTGGGGAGCTGTTTTTT. It codes for CASSFRLAGEGGELFF.

CDR3 in amino acids: CASSQAVPGPNGYTF. CDR3 nucleotide sequence: TGCGCCAGCAGCCAAGCTGTACCGGGGCCTAATGGCTACACCTTC. This chain connects TRBV4-3 to TRBJ1-2, with D possibly TRBD1 on 5 matching bases. The CDR3 extends over 15 amino acids. Deletions cut 1 base from V and 6 bases from J, with 15 bases between. Germline loops: CDR1 LGHNA, CDR2 YSLEER.

The J gene is TRBJ2-3, the V gene TRBV7-2, with 13 bases lining up with TRBD2. V lost 4 bases to trimming and J lost 3 bases; unmatched junction nucleotides: 4. CDR1 SGHTA and CDR2 FQGNSA come from the germline V gene. This CDR3 has 16 residues. CDR3 amino acids: CASSSLGLAGTDTQYF. CDR3 DNA: TGTGCCAGCAGCTCCCTGGGACTAGCGGGGACAGATACGCAGTATTTT.

The chain uses TRBV10-3 and TRBJ1-6; TRBD1 might be the D (6 bases). This CDR3 has 15 residues. V lost 0 bases and J 7 bases, leaving 10 bases between the germline ends. CDR1 and CDR2 from the germline V gene are ENHRY and SYGVKD. The CDR3 region is CAISESWTENSPLHF. CDR3 DNA: TGTGCCATCAGTGAGTCTTGGACAGAAAATTCACCCCTCCACTTT.

V usage is TRBV5-5 and J usage is TRBJ1-6; 12 bases align to TRBD1. CDR3 length: 16 residues. Germline V gives CDR1 SGHKS, CDR2 YYEKEE (reference sequence). V trimming: 4 bases; J trimming: 10 bases; junction bases outside the gene matches: 9. CDR3 nucleotides: TGTGCCAGCAGCCCTGGGACAGGGGGCGTTGGGTCACCCCTCCACTTT. This translates into CASSPGTGGVGSPLHF.

The rearrangement uses TRBV5-1 and TRBJ2-7; D is uncertain. CDR3 length: 13 amino acids. Germline V lookup: CDR1 SGHRS, CDR2 YFSETQ. The V gene lost 4 bases and the J gene lost 2 bases, with 10 bases spanning the gap. This CDR3 reads CASSIDAPYEQYF. The CDR3 coding sequence is TGCGCCAGCAGCATCGACGCACCCTACGAGCAGTACTTC. Together with reference TRBV5-1 and TRBJ2-7, the CDR3 gives the full variable domain: KAGVTQTPRYLIKTRGQQVTLSCSPISGHRSVSWYQQTPGQGLQFLFEYFSETQRNKGNFPGRFSGRQFSNSRSEMNVSTLELGDSALYLCASSIDAPYEQYFGPGTRLTVT.